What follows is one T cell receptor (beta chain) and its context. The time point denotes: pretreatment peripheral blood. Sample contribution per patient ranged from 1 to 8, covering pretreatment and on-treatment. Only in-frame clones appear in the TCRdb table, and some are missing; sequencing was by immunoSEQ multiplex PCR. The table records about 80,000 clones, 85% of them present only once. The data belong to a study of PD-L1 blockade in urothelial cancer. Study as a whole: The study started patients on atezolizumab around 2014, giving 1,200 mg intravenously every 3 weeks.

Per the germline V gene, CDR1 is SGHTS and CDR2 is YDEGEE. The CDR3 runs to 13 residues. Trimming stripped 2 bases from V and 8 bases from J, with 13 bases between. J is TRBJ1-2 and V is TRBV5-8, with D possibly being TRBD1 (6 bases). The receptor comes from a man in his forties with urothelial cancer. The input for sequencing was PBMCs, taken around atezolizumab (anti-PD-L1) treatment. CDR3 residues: CASSLGGVRGYTF. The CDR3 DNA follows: TGTGCCAGCAGCTTAGGGGGTGTGCGGGGCTACACCTTC.